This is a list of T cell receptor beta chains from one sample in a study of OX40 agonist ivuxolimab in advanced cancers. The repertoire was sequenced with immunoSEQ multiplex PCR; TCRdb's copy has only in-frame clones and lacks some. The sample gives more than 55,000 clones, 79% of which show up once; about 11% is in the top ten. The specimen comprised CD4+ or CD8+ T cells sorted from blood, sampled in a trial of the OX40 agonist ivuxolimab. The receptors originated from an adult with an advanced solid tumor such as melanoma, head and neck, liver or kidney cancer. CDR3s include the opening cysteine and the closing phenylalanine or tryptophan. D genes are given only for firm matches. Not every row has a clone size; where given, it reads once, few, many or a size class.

CDR3 DNA: TGTGCCAGCAGTGAATCCGGGACGGCATACTATGGCTACACCTTC; CDR3 protein: CASSESGTAYYGYTF; clone size: .; D gene: .; J gene: TRBJ1-2; V gene: TRBV25-1
CDR3 DNA: TGCGCCAGCAGCCAAGATGGACCTATAGCGGCAGATACGCAGTATTTT; CDR3 protein: CASSQDGPIAADTQYF; clone size: .; D gene: .; J gene: TRBJ2-3; V gene: TRBV4-3
CDR3 DNA: TGTGCCAGCAGCATCCTAGGGGTCAGCGGGGAGCTGTTTTTT; CDR3 protein: CASSILGVSGELFF; clone size: .; D gene: .; J gene: TRBJ2-2; V gene: TRBV7-9
CDR3 DNA: TGTGCCAGCAGATCCGATAGCAATCAGCCCCAGCATTTT; CDR3 protein: CASRSDSNQPQHF; clone size: .; D gene: .; J gene: TRBJ1-5; V gene: TRBV28
CDR3 DNA: TGTGCCAGCAGTGGACTAGCGGGCACAGATACGCAGTATTTT; CDR3 protein: CASSGLAGTDTQYF; clone size: .; D gene: TRBD2; J gene: TRBJ2-3; V gene: TRBV2
CDR3 DNA: TGTGCCAGCAGTAACACGGGACAGATGAACACTGAAGCTTTCTTT; CDR3 protein: CASSNTGQMNTEAFF; clone size: .; D gene: TRBD1; J gene: TRBJ1-1; V gene: TRBV2
CDR3 DNA: TGCGCCAGCAGCCAAGATCGATCGGCGTACGAGCAGTACTTC; CDR3 protein: CASSQDRSAYEQYF; clone size: once; D gene: .; J gene: TRBJ2-7; V gene: TRBV4-3
CDR3 DNA: TGCGCCAGCAGCTCCCGGGGGGGGAGCGGGGAGACCCAGTACTTC; CDR3 protein: CASSSRGGSGETQYF; clone size: few; D gene: TRBD2; J gene: TRBJ2-5; V gene: TRBV5-1
CDR3 DNA: TGTGCCAGTAGTCCCCGTCTGATGGAGGGCTACACCTTC; CDR3 protein: CASSPRLMEGYTF; clone size: .; D gene: .; J gene: TRBJ1-2; V gene: TRBV19
CDR3 DNA: TGTGCCAGCTCACCCTGGACAGGGGGAGGTGACGAGCAGTACTTC; CDR3 protein: CASSPWTGGGDEQYF; clone size: .; D gene: TRBD1; J gene: TRBJ2-7; V gene: TRBV18
CDR3 DNA: TGTGCCAGCAGCTTGGCTCAGGGGGACTACAATGAGCAGTTCTTC; CDR3 protein: CASSLAQGDYNEQFF; clone size: .; D gene: TRBD1; J gene: TRBJ2-1; V gene: TRBV5-6
CDR3 DNA: TGTGCCAGACCCTTGCGATGGGGAACCTACGAGCAGTACTTC; CDR3 protein: CARPLRWGTYEQYF; clone size: .; D gene: .; J gene: TRBJ2-7; V gene: TRBV27
CDR3 DNA: TGTGCCATCAGTGAGACCCGGGACGGGAACACTGAAGCTTTCTTT; CDR3 protein: CAISETRDGNTEAFF; clone size: .; D gene: .; J gene: TRBJ1-1; V gene: TRBV10-3
CDR3 DNA: TGTGCCAGCAGCTTGATTGGGACAGGGGGGTTTGAAGCTTTCTTT; CDR3 protein: CASSLIGTGGFEAFF; clone size: .; D gene: TRBD1; J gene: TRBJ1-1; V gene: TRBV5-5
CDR3 DNA: TGTGCCAGCAGATCGGACAGTGAGACCCAGTACTTC; CDR3 protein: CASRSDSETQYF; clone size: .; D gene: .; J gene: TRBJ2-5; V gene: TRBV6-5
CDR3 DNA: TGCGCCAGCTCGGGACAGGGGGCGATAAATGAGCAGTTCTTC; CDR3 protein: CASSGQGAINEQFF; clone size: .; D gene: TRBD1; J gene: TRBJ2-1; V gene: TRBV5-1
CDR3 DNA: TGTGCCAGCAGCTCCCGGACAGTTCCCGGTATGACTGAAGCTTTCTTT; CDR3 protein: CASSSRTVPGMTEAFF; clone size: .; D gene: .; J gene: TRBJ1-1; V gene: TRBV9
CDR3 DNA: TGTGCCAGCAGCTTGGAGACTAGCGGGGGGGATAGCACAGATACGCAGTATTTT; CDR3 protein: CASSLETSGGDSTDTQYF; clone size: .; D gene: TRBD2; J gene: TRBJ2-3; V gene: TRBV5-6
CDR3 DNA: TGCGCCAGCAGCCAAGAGGGGCGGTTGGGCACCGGGGAGCTGTTTTTT; CDR3 protein: CASSQEGRLGTGELFF; clone size: .; D gene: .; J gene: TRBJ2-2; V gene: TRBV4-1
CDR3 DNA: TGTGCCAGCTCACCCACCGAATCACTAGCGGGACCTTACGAGCAGTACTTC; CDR3 protein: CASSPTESLAGPYEQYF; clone size: .; D gene: TRBD2; J gene: TRBJ2-7; V gene: TRBV18
CDR3 DNA: TGTGCCAGTAGTGTAACCGAGGCGTGGGAAAAACTGTTTTTT; CDR3 protein: CASSVTEAWEKLFF; clone size: .; D gene: .; J gene: TRBJ1-4; V gene: TRBV19
CDR3 DNA: TGTGCCAGTATTATCCCCCAAGGAGGTGGTGAAGCTTTCTTT; CDR3 protein: CASIIPQGGGEAFF; clone size: .; D gene: .; J gene: TRBJ1-1; V gene: TRBV19
CDR3 DNA: TGTGCCAGCAGCTTGGGGGGACTAGAAGGTAACGAGCAGTACTTC; CDR3 protein: CASSLGGLEGNEQYF; clone size: .; D gene: TRBD2; J gene: TRBJ2-7; V gene: TRBV9
CDR3 DNA: TGTGCCAGCAGCTCCCGGCAGTACGAGCAGTACTTC; CDR3 protein: CASSSRQYEQYF; clone size: .; D gene: .; J gene: TRBJ2-7; V gene: TRBV7-6
CDR3 DNA: TGTGCCAGCAGCTCCAGGGGCGCGCCCTACGAGCAGTACTTC; CDR3 protein: CASSSRGAPYEQYF; clone size: few; D gene: .; J gene: TRBJ2-7; V gene: TRBV13
CDR3 DNA: TGCGCCAGCAGGTTAAGTCAGTCCACCGGGGAGCTGTTTTTT; CDR3 protein: CASRLSQSTGELFF; clone size: .; D gene: .; J gene: TRBJ2-2; V gene: TRBV4-3
CDR3 DNA: TGCAGCGTTGTAGTGGACCTCTCTGGAAACACCATATATTTT; CDR3 protein: CSVVVDLSGNTIYF; clone size: .; D gene: .; J gene: TRBJ1-3; V gene: TRBV29-1
CDR3 DNA: TGTGCCAGCAGCTTAATTTTGGGTATCACTGAAGCTTTCTTT; CDR3 protein: CASSLILGITEAFF; clone size: .; D gene: .; J gene: TRBJ1-1; V gene: TRBV7-3
CDR3 DNA: TGTGCCAGCAGTTTATGGACAGGGGTCCACGAGCAGTACTTC; CDR3 protein: CASSLWTGVHEQYF; clone size: .; D gene: TRBD1; J gene: TRBJ2-7; V gene: TRBV27
CDR3 DNA: TGTGCCAGCTCACCACCGGACAGGGGTATGACTGGCGAGCAGTACTTC; CDR3 protein: CASSPPDRGMTGEQYF; clone size: .; D gene: TRBD1; J gene: TRBJ2-7; V gene: TRBV18
CDR3 DNA: TGCGCCAGCAGCCAAGTCTCGAGGGTAGCGGGAGGAGTCACACTAGCCAAAAACATTCAGTACTTC; CDR3 protein: CASSQVSRVAGGVTLAKNIQYF; clone size: .; D gene: TRBD2; J gene: TRBJ2-4; V gene: TRBV4-3
CDR3 DNA: TGTGCCAGTAGTATAGACCCCCTCGACGGCATGAACACTGAAGCTTTCTTT; CDR3 protein: CASSIDPLDGMNTEAFF; clone size: many; D gene: .; J gene: TRBJ1-1; V gene: TRBV19
CDR3 DNA: TGTGCCAGCCGAAATCCCCTAGGCACAGATACGCAGTATTTT; CDR3 protein: CASRNPLGTDTQYF; clone size: .; D gene: .; J gene: TRBJ2-3; V gene: TRBV7-3
CDR3 DNA: TGTGCCAGCAGTATCGCTCTCGGGGCCTATAATTCACCCCTCCACTTT; CDR3 protein: CASSIALGAYNSPLHF; clone size: .; D gene: .; J gene: TRBJ1-6; V gene: TRBV27
CDR3 DNA: TGTGCCAGCAGCTCAAGGACAGGGTCCTACGAGCAGTACTTC; CDR3 protein: CASSSRTGSYEQYF; clone size: .; D gene: TRBD1; J gene: TRBJ2-7; V gene: TRBV7-8
CDR3 DNA: TGTGCCAGCAGCGTAGGCCCCCTAGAGAACACTGAAGCTTTCTTT; CDR3 protein: CASSVGPLENTEAFF; clone size: .; D gene: .; J gene: TRBJ1-1; V gene: TRBV9
CDR3 DNA: TGTGCCAGCAGTTTATCCGGGACACTTAACACTGAAGCTTTCTTT; CDR3 protein: CASSLSGTLNTEAFF; clone size: few; D gene: .; J gene: TRBJ1-1; V gene: TRBV27
CDR3 DNA: TGTGCCAGCAGTTTACAGGTGGGGATTGAAGCTTTCTTT; CDR3 protein: CASSLQVGIEAFF; clone size: .; D gene: .; J gene: TRBJ1-1; V gene: TRBV6-5
CDR3 DNA: TGCGCCAGCAGCCAAGATTGGGATGAGCAGTTCTTC; CDR3 protein: CASSQDWDEQFF; clone size: few; D gene: .; J gene: TRBJ2-1; V gene: TRBV4-3
CDR3 DNA: TGTGCCAGCAGCATCTCAGGGTTTAGAGCTTTCTTT; CDR3 protein: CASSISGFRAFF; clone size: .; D gene: .; J gene: TRBJ1-1; V gene: TRBV7-9
CDR3 DNA: TGTGCCAGCAGTTTATGGACAGGCTACGAGCAGTACTTC; CDR3 protein: CASSLWTGYEQYF; clone size: many; D gene: TRBD1; J gene: TRBJ2-7; V gene: TRBV27
CDR3 DNA: TGTGCCAGCACTAGATCCTACGAGCAGTACTTC; CDR3 protein: CASTRSYEQYF; clone size: once; D gene: .; J gene: TRBJ2-7; V gene: TRBV2
CDR3 DNA: TGCGCCAGCAGTCCTGACTTTAGCGGGGGGGCCTTTGAGCAGTTCTTC; CDR3 protein: CASSPDFSGGAFEQFF; clone size: once; D gene: TRBD2; J gene: TRBJ2-1; V gene: TRBV4-1
CDR3 DNA: TGCGCCAGCAGCTTGGGAGGCGCCAACGGGGACGAGCAGTACTTC; CDR3 protein: CASSLGGANGDEQYF; clone size: .; D gene: .; J gene: TRBJ2-7; V gene: TRBV5-1
CDR3 DNA: TGTGCCAGCAGTGCAAGGGCTTCAGGGGATGGCTACACCTTC; CDR3 protein: CASSARASGDGYTF; clone size: .; D gene: .; J gene: TRBJ1-2; V gene: TRBV2
CDR3 DNA: TGTGCCTGGAACAGGGGGCCACAGATTTACGAGCAGTACTTC; CDR3 protein: CAWNRGPQIYEQYF; clone size: .; D gene: TRBD1; J gene: TRBJ2-7; V gene: TRBV30
CDR3 DNA: TGCGCCAGCAGCCAAGAGTGGGCTAACTATGGCTACACCTTC; CDR3 protein: CASSQEWANYGYTF; clone size: few; D gene: .; J gene: TRBJ1-2; V gene: TRBV4-1
CDR3 DNA: TGTGCCAGCAGCCAAGGGTGGAACTATGGCTACACCTTC; CDR3 protein: CASSQGWNYGYTF; clone size: .; D gene: .; J gene: TRBJ1-2; V gene: TRBV5-6
CDR3 DNA: TGTGCCAGCATGAACAGGACCAACTATGGCTACACCTTC; CDR3 protein: CASMNRTNYGYTF; clone size: few; D gene: .; J gene: TRBJ1-2; V gene: TRBV7-9
CDR3 DNA: TGTGCCAGCAGTTACCGGACGCGGGATACGCAGTATTTT; CDR3 protein: CASSYRTRDTQYF; clone size: .; D gene: .; J gene: TRBJ2-3; V gene: TRBV6-5
CDR3 DNA: TGTGCCAGCAGTGAAGCTCGGGGGATATCAAATGAAAAACTGTTTTTT; CDR3 protein: CASSEARGISNEKLFF; clone size: .; D gene: .; J gene: TRBJ1-4; V gene: TRBV6-1
CDR3 DNA: TGTGCCAGCAGCGTAGAACTTAACACCGGGGAGCTGTTTTTT; CDR3 protein: CASSVELNTGELFF; clone size: .; D gene: .; J gene: TRBJ2-2; V gene: TRBV9
CDR3 DNA: TGTGCCACCCGTACTCCACAGTTTGGCGAGCAGTACTTC; CDR3 protein: CATRTPQFGEQYF; clone size: .; D gene: .; J gene: TRBJ2-7; V gene: TRBV6-1
CDR3 DNA: TGTGCCAGCAGCAATGGACAGGCGCGTGGGAATACGCAGTATTTT; CDR3 protein: CASSNGQARGNTQYF; clone size: .; D gene: TRBD1; J gene: TRBJ2-3; V gene: TRBV5-8
CDR3 DNA: TGTGCCAGCAGTCAAGGACAGGGGGCCCACGAGCAGTACTTC; CDR3 protein: CASSQGQGAHEQYF; clone size: .; D gene: TRBD1; J gene: TRBJ2-7; V gene: TRBV11-3
CDR3 DNA: TGTGCCAGTAGTAGGGACAGGGCGGGTTTAGACATTCAGTACTTC; CDR3 protein: CASSRDRAGLDIQYF; clone size: .; D gene: TRBD1; J gene: TRBJ2-4; V gene: TRBV19
CDR3 DNA: TGTGCCAGCAGCCAACTAGCGGGAGACTACGAGCAGTACTTC; CDR3 protein: CASSQLAGDYEQYF; clone size: once; D gene: TRBD2; J gene: TRBJ2-7; V gene: TRBV7-9
CDR3 DNA: TGTGCCAGCAGTGGGGTACTGGTGGTGAGCTCTGGGGCCAACGTCCTGACTTTC; CDR3 protein: CASSGVLVVSSGANVLTF; clone size: .; D gene: .; J gene: TRBJ2-6; V gene: TRBV28
CDR3 DNA: TGTGCCAGCAGTCGACTAGCGGGGGGCACAGATACGCAGTATTTT; CDR3 protein: CASSRLAGGTDTQYF; clone size: few; D gene: TRBD2; J gene: TRBJ2-3; V gene: TRBV6-5
CDR3 DNA: TGTGCCAGCAGTTTTTGGGGGAAGGACGAGCAGTACTTC; CDR3 protein: CASSFWGKDEQYF; clone size: once; D gene: .; J gene: TRBJ2-7; V gene: TRBV28